Described below is a single TCR beta chain sequence and its context. Its specificity is not known. Sequencing used immunoSEQ multiplex PCR; TCRdb keeps in-frame clones, though not all of them. In the table there are 15,000 to 20,000 clones, 82% of which are singletons. The data stem from a study of CD4 T cells in relation to SARS-CoV-2 and coronaviruses. Background on the study: PBMCs were cultured with antigen for roughly 10 days before TCR beta sequencing. The restricting HLA molecule for shared crossreactive spike epitopes was mapped. No peptide or an HIV-1 Nef peptide pool served as negative control.

The unexposed donors gave CD4+ T cells in about 2011-2019, prior to COVID-19. Isolation of CD4+ T cells took place after less than 11 days in culture. Unexposed-donor CD4+ T cells were probed with SARS-CoV-2 S/N and four cold-coronavirus spikes, cells permitting. The germline gives CDR1 SGHAT, CDR2 FQNNGV. Between the trimmed V and J ends, which lost 5 bases and 3 bases, there was a span of 18 bases. This CDR3 is 16 amino acids long. Material for sequencing was CD4+ T cells from PBMCs, cultured in vitro. This clonotype originated in a human donor in good health. The genes are TRBV11-2 and TRBJ2-3; the D is unclear. CDR3 bases: TGTGCCAGCAGCCGACTCGGGTCAGCGAGAACAGATACGCAGTATTTT. Its translation: CASSRLGSARTDTQYF.